Below are 5 T cell receptor beta chains sequenced from a single sample in a study of blood T cells in healthy people across ages. Primers used in a second PCR of about 7 to 11 cycles were a sample-barcoded 5' primer and a J-beta primer mix. TCRdb processed the 5' RACE reads anew with MiXCR; each CDR3 protein has one entry. Of around 1,000,000 distinct CDR3 sequences detected, approximately 25% appear once; the ten largest clones hold around 0.7%. These data are also associated with another study on T cells of mothers and their children.

The sequenced sample consisted of blood. These receptors were taken from a girl between 2 and 10 years old in good health.

The table lists this clonotype with a few counts. This sequence joins TRBV6-2 or TRBV6-3 and TRBJ2-1; TRBD2 matches 14 bases. The CDR3 totals 16 residues. Per the germline V gene, CDR1 is MNHEY and CDR2 is SVGEGT. Trimming at V came to 2 bases and at J to 9 bases, leaving 6 bases not matched to a gene. The CDR3 sequence is CASSYATSGRAAEQFF. The CDR3 DNA follows: TGTGCCAGCAGTTACGCGACTAGCGGGAGGGCGGCTGAGCAGTTCTTC.

The chain carries TRBV9 and TRBJ1-1; TRBD1 might be the D (6 bases). Looked up from germline, CDR1 is SGDLS and CDR2 is YYNGEE. There are 15 residues in the CDR3. Trimming left V 4 bases short and J 0 bases short, with 13 bases between. The CDR3 sequence: CASSPQGRMNTEAFF. In DNA, the CDR3 is TGTGCCAGCAGCCCCCAGGGGCGGATGAACACTGAAGCTTTCTTT.

This chain connects TRBV7-2 to TRBJ2-5; 7 bases align to TRBD2. The end of the DNA aligns better with TRBJ2-1, so the J call may be wrong. The CDR3 is 14 residues long. Looked up from germline, CDR1 is SGHTA and CDR2 is FQGNSA. The CDR3 DNA reads as TGTGCCAGCAGCTTAGTTGTGGGAGGGCCTGGGCAGTTCTTC. The encoded protein is CASSLVVGGPGQFF.

The CDR3 nucleotides read TGCGCCAGCAGCAAGTTTCTGGCGGTAGACACAGATACGCAGTATTTT. Translation gives CASSKFLAVDTDTQYF. This sequence joins TRBV5-1 and TRBJ2-3; D ambiguous. The germline V gene has CDR1 SGHRS and CDR2 YFSETQ. This CDR3 contains 16 residues. Trimming pared 4 bases from V and 2 bases from J, leaving 17 bases between.

This clonotype was counted only a few times. The V gene is TRBV29-1, the J gene TRBJ2-2; 7 bases are a match to TRBD2. With V trimmed by 2 bases and J by 4 bases, 1 base remained unmatched. The CDR3 totals 13 residues. Germline lookup yields CDR1 SQVTM and CDR2 ANQGSEA. CDR3 sequence: CSVESGTTGELFF. The CDR3 nucleotides read TGCAGCGTTGAAAGCGGGACCACCGGGGAGCTGTTTTTT.